The 8 T cell receptor beta chains below were found in one sample sequenced in a study of blood T cell repertoires in COVID-19. Repertoires were generated with immunoSEQ multiplex PCR, while TCRdb's copy carries only in-frame clones and drops some. The profile covers over 120,000 clones, with roughly 85% appearing a single time and over 2.5% taken by the ten largest. The specimen was PBMCs or T cells enriched from blood (not recorded which). Receptors were obtained from a woman in her 50s who had recovered from COVID-19.

This chain uses TRBV6-4 with TRBJ2-7; D gene ambiguous. Trimming left V 4 bases short and J 0 bases short, with 10 bases between. The CDR3 is made up of 14 amino acids. Germline CDR1 and CDR2: MRHNA and SNTAGT. CDR3 sequence reads: CASSVMADSYEQYF. The CDR3 nucleotides are TGTGCCAGCAGTGTAATGGCGGACTCCTACGAGCAGTACTTC.

The V and J genes are TRBV11-3 and TRBJ2-7; weak D call: TRBD1 (5 bases). Germline lookup yields CDR1 SGHNT and CDR2 YENEEA. Deletions cut 2 bases from V and 1 base from J, with 12 bases between. There are 15 residues in the CDR3. CDR3 sequence: CASSLSAQGSYEQYF. CDR3 DNA sequence: TGTGCCAGCAGCTTAAGCGCGCAGGGTTCCTACGAGCAGTACTTC.

V gene TRBV15 combines with J gene TRBJ1-3, with TRBD1 matching 8 bases. Unmatched junction bases numbered 6, after V lost 8 bases and J lost 0 bases. The CDR3 totals 15 residues. CDR1 is LNHNV and CDR2 is YYDKDF in the germline V gene (reference sequence). The CDR3 DNA follows: TGTGCCACCCCCGGGACAGGCCACTCTGGAAACACCATATATTTT. Residues: CATPGTGHSGNTIYF. The full variable domain, completed using reference TRBV15 and TRBJ1-3, is DAMVIQNPRYQVTQFGKPVTLSCSQTLNHNVMYWYQQKSSQAPKLLFHYYDKDFNNEADTPDNFQSRRPNTSFCFLDIRSPGLGDTAMYLCATPGTGHSGNTIYFGEGSWLTVV.

The chain employs TRBV3-1 (or the pseudogene TRBV3-2) and TRBJ2-2; 8 positions agree with TRBD2. CDR3 length equals 15 residues. CDR1 LGHDT and CDR2 YNNKEL come from the germline V gene (reference sequence). The V and J ends lost 4 bases and 7 bases, in that order; junction bases with no gene match: 8. The CDR3 spells CASSPPGLVGGELFF. In DNA form, the CDR3 reads TGTGCCAGCAGCCCTCCGGGACTAGTGGGCGGGGAGCTGTTTTTT.

The chain has TRBV25-1 and TRBJ1-5; D may be TRBD1 (6 bases). CDR1 and CDR2 (germline): MGHDK, SYGVNS. V lost 6 bases, J lost 11 bases, and 17 bases lay in between. The CDR3 contains 13 residues. The CDR3 here is CASSGQSAGAQHF. CDR3 in DNA: TGTGCCAGCAGCGGACAGTCCGCAGGAGCCCAGCATTTT.

The CDR3: CASSIDRVRTEAFF. The CDR3 nucleotides are TGTGCCAGTAGTATAGACAGGGTGAGGACTGAAGCTTTCTTT. The rearrangement joins TRBV19 to TRBJ1-1; weak D call: TRBD1 (5 bases). V lost 0 bases to trimming and J lost 5 bases, with 10 bases between them. The CDR3 has 14 residues. Germline values: CDR1 LNHDA, CDR2 SQIVND (reference sequence).

About this clone itself: Other DNA variants within this sample encode the same CDR3. The chain employs TRBV5-1 and TRBJ2-7; 9 bases fit TRBD1. This CDR3 has 15 amino acids. The germline gives CDR1 SGHRS, CDR2 YFSETQ. The V and J ends lost 0 bases and 4 bases, in that order; junction bases with no gene match: 5. The CDR3 DNA is TGCGCCAGCAGCTTGGACGGGACAGGGAAGTACGAGCAGTACTTC. It codes for CASSLDGTGKYEQYF.

The chain uses TRBV4-2 and TRBJ2-1; 7 bases agree with TRBD2. J lost 8 bases, V lost 4 bases, and 14 bases had no gene match. The CDR3 totals 16 residues. Germline CDR1 is LGHNA and CDR2 is YNFKEQ. CDR3 in amino acids: CASSRLLAAGIDEQFF. The DNA of the CDR3 is TGTGCCAGCAGCCGCCTCCTAGCGGCCGGTATCGATGAGCAGTTCTTC.